This T cell receptor beta chain is drawn from a study of regulatory T cells in long-lasting Graves disease (dated by TCRdb to 2020 to 2023). At the level of the whole study: Persistent Graves' disease meant more than 5 years of antithyroid drug treatment with TSH receptor autoantibodies that stayed positive. Persistent Graves' disease patients were compared with newly diagnosed Graves' disease patients by peripheral blood TCR sequencing and RNA sequencing. The study was registered as a clinical trial and conducted in China. A total of 33 samples underwent TCR sequencing: some 13 from persistent and roughly 20 from newly diagnosed Graves' disease patients. Persistent Graves' disease patients in the clinical cohort had taken antithyroid drugs for roughly ten years on average. Overall results and qualifications from the work: Preferential use of TRBV28, TRBJ1-2 and TRBJ2-5 was observed in persistent disease, whereas TRBV20-1 and TRBJ2-1 were favored in newly diagnosed disease. Compared with newly diagnosed patients, persistent Graves' disease patients had lower TCR Shannon entropy and fewer highly expanded clones, which suggests clonal expansion. Because the primary lesion, thyroid tissue, could not be accessed, the study looked at peripheral blood alone. The authors acknowledged the small sample size as a limitation that may reduce accuracy. A larger number of public clonotypes was shared among persistent patients (2,741) than among newly diagnosed patients (approximately 930). Sequencing and analysis were restricted to the TCR beta chain.

This clonotype was observed many times. This receptor's antigen is unknown. Base-call qualities are not available, and no considerably larger clone is one nucleotide away. V is clipped by 3 bases and J by 1 base, and the sequence between their germline boundaries is 7 bases long. The CDR3 runs 13 residues from the cysteine to the phenylalanine. Solely the CDR3 DNA is kept, with 39 bases framed from the first base. Reading the germline V gene gives CDR1 MDHEN and CDR2 SYDVKM. The time point label for this specimen denotes: persistent/refractory GD, antithyroid drugs over 5 years with positive TRAb. RNA was extracted from PBMCs in TRIzol for both TCR sequencing and RNA sequencing. Graves' disease was diagnosed according to American Thyroid Association guidelines. The patients came from an endocrinology department in Xi'an, China. From each patient, 8 to 10 milliliters of peripheral blood was collected into an EDTA anticoagulant tube. Ficoll Paque Plus density gradient separation was used to isolate PBMCs, and no further T cell sorting was done. RNA quality was checked with an Agilent 2100 Bioanalyzer and agarose gel, and concentration with a NanoDrop 2000.

Library preparation employed multiplex PCR. The instrument given in TCRdb is Illumina HiSeq 4000. To build TCR beta libraries, CDR3 regions were amplified by Arm-PCR using iRepertoire HTBI primers. Before sequencing, the PCR products went through gel purification. Per the original workflow: Across samples, around 62 TRBV and 12 to 15 TRBJ segments were identified and used for gene usage analysis of CDR3 amino acid clonotypes. COPE and FqMerger were used to merge the filtered high-quality paired reads into contigs. BLAST was used to align contigs to IMGT TRBV, TRBD and TRBJ reference genes, with CDR3 defined following IMGT. Highly expanded clones were defined as clonotypes with a frequency above 0.1%. Shannon entropy served as the measure of repertoire diversity, while the Gini coefficient captured V-J evenness. A clonotype found in more than one individual was treated as public. Using fastp at Q25 and MiXCR, TCRdb reprocessed the public reads and kept productive beta chains. Each entry is one CDR3 protein sequence, shown with its most common DNA and genes. It is TCRdb's table, rather than the study itself, that gives the V and J calls and clone size. Here the sample has roughly 450,000 distinct CDR3 sequences; about a fifth occur a single time. Of the sample, 7% to 10% is held by the ten largest clones.

The specimen comprised peripheral blood mononuclear cells (PBMCs), sampled when the disease was refractory, from a patient treated with antithyroid drugs. This sequence uses TRBV28 and TRBJ2-7; no confident D gene assignment can be made. This receptor was taken from a female donor with Graves disease. The DNA reads as follows: TGTGCCAGCAGTTTCCAAGGTTCCTACGAGCAGTACTTC. Its protein reads: CASSFQGSYEQYF.